Below are 17 T cell receptor beta chains sequenced from a single sample in a study of blood T cell repertoires in COVID-19. The data were produced by immunoSEQ multiplex PCR, yet TCRdb's version contains in-frame clones alone and is incomplete. This repertoire shows tens of thousands of clones, around 79% found once; its top ten account for more than 15%. The sample taken for sequencing was peripheral blood. The receptors originated from a woman between 50 and 59 years old with active or convalescent COVID-19.

The CDR3 coding sequence is TGTGCCAGCTCACCACGGGGGACAGAGAGCACAGATACGCAGTATTTT. This translates into CASSPRGTESTDTQYF. This chain joins TRBV18 and TRBJ2-3, with TRBD1 identical over 7 bases. Germline values: CDR1 KGHSH, CDR2 LQKENI. CDR3 length: 16 residues. The V gene end was trimmed by 1 base and the J gene end by 0 bases; junction bases not matched to a gene: 4.

This rearrangement joins TRBV29-1 to TRBJ2-2; the match to TRBD1 covers 8 bases. Germline CDR1 SQVTM, CDR2 ANQGSEA. V lost 7 bases to trimming and J lost 0 bases; unmatched junction nucleotides: 1. This CDR3 contains 13 residues. Here the CDR3 reads CSGGQANTGELFF. The CDR3 DNA reads TGCAGCGGGGGACAGGCGAACACCGGGGAGCTGTTTTTT.

The table lists this clone with many counts. The chain joins TRBV11-3 to TRBJ2-7, with TRBD1 matching over 8 bases. The CDR3 runs to 14 residues. V shed 5 bases and J 3 bases; nucleotides not matched to a gene: 6. Germline-derived CDR1 and CDR2 are SGHNT and YENEEA. CDR3 sequence: CASSPRTGNYEQYF. In nucleotides, the CDR3 is TGTGCCAGCAGCCCACGGACAGGGAACTACGAGCAGTACTTC.

The genes are TRBV5-4 and TRBJ2-7; D is possibly TRBD1 (5 bases). Germline V gene data show CDR1 as SGHNT and CDR2 as YYREEE (reference sequence). The CDR3 sequence is 14 residues long. With 4 bases removed from V and 2 bases from J, the gap between germline ends came to 13 bases. This CDR3 is CASSMLDKPYEQYF. The CDR3, as DNA: TGTGCCAGCAGCATGTTGGACAAACCCTACGAGCAGTACTTC.

The gene calls are TRBV4-1 and TRBJ2-3; 10 nucleotides line up with TRBD1. The CDR3 is made up of 15 amino acids. Germline V gene sequence: CDR1 MGHRA, CDR2 YSYEKL. The V and J ends lost 1 base and 3 bases, in that order; junction bases with no gene match: 1. Here the CDR3 DNA reads TGCGCCAGCAGCCAAGGACAGGGGGCGACAGATACGCAGTATTTT. It encodes CASSQGQGATDTQYF.

This clone appeared a single time. The rearrangement joins TRBV10-3 to TRBJ1-2, with a tentative D call TRBD1 (6 bases). Germline values: CDR1 ENHRY, CDR2 SYGVKD. The CDR3 is made up of 17 amino acids. Deletions cut 4 bases from V and 2 bases from J, with 20 bases between. CDR3 in amino acids: CAISVGGQGLLNYGYTF. The CDR3 nucleotides are TGTGCCATCAGTGTAGGGGGACAAGGGCTTCTCAACTATGGCTACACCTTC.

This chain joins TRBV28 and TRBJ2-7; D is unresolved. The germline CDR1 and CDR2 sequences are MDHEN and SYDVKM. The CDR3 contains 14 residues. Trimming stripped 1 base from V and 3 bases from J, with 10 bases between. Here the CDR3 reads CASSLLHRNYEQYF. The CDR3 bases are TGTGCCAGCAGTTTATTACACAGAAACTACGAGCAGTACTTC.

The genes are TRBV2 and TRBJ2-5; 10 bases are a match to TRBD2. V dropped 10 bases and J dropped 6; count of bases not matched to a gene: 11. Germline CDR1 and CDR2: SNHLY and FYNNEI. The CDR3 contains 14 residues. The DNA of the CDR3 is TGTGCCACCCAGCCCGGGACTAGCGTGAAGACCCAGTACTTC. Residues: CATQPGTSVKTQYF.

This clone was observed a few times. The rearrangement uses TRBV7-9 and TRBJ1-4, with D uncertain. This CDR3 contains 15 residues. Per the germline V gene, CDR1 is SEHNR and CDR2 is FQNEAQ (reference sequence). Trimming stripped 3 bases from V and 7 bases from J, with 15 bases between. The CDR3 region has the DNA TGTGCCAGCAGCTTCCTTCTAGGAGAAAGTGAAAAACTGTTTTTT. Protein product: CASSFLLGESEKLFF. Variable domain in full (rest from reference TRBV7-9 and TRBJ1-4): DTGVSQNPRHKITKRGQNVTFRCDPISEHNRLYWYRQTLGQGPEFLTYFQNEAQLEKSRLLSDRFSAERPKGSFSTLEIQRTEQGDSAMYLCASSFLLGESEKLFFGSGTQLSVL.

This clone has a single count. This rearrangement joins TRBV30 to TRBJ1-3, with TRBD1 identical over 7 bases. Germline CDR1 GTSNPN, CDR2 SVGIG (reference sequence). After removal of 0 bases from V and 0 bases from J, the junction contained 5 bases not matched to a gene. The CDR3 consists of 16 residues. The CDR3 nucleotides read TGTGCCTGGAGTGTACCGGGACAGTACTCTGGAAACACCATATATTTT. This encodes CAWSVPGQYSGNTIYF. The variable domain in full, with the rest retrieved from reference TRBV30 and TRBJ1-3, is SQTIHQWPATLVQPVGSPLSLECTVEGTSNPNLYWYRQAAGRGLQLLFYSVGIGQISSEVPQNLSASRPQDRQFILSSKKLLLSDSGFYLCAWSVPGQYSGNTIYFGEGSWLTVV.

The chain combines TRBV7-9 with TRBJ2-2; possible D gene TRBD2, 5 bases. This CDR3 comprises 13 residues. Trimming removed 5 bases at V and 7 bases at J, with 11 bases between. The germline CDR1 and CDR2 sequences are SEHNR and FQNEAQ (reference sequence). CDR3 sequence (DNA): TGTGCCAGCAGCGCAAGCGGTGACGGGGAGCTGTTTTTT. This translates into CASSASGDGELFF.

This clone appeared a single time. The chain uses TRBV18 and TRBJ1-4; D is possibly TRBD1 (5 bases). V lost 5 bases, J lost 7 bases, and 17 bases lay in between. This CDR3 is built from 15 residues. Germline V gives CDR1 KGHSH, CDR2 LQKENI. CDR3 sequence (DNA): TGTGCCAGCTCAACCGCCGACAGTAGTCTTGAAAAACTGTTTTTT. It yields the protein CASSTADSSLEKLFF.

Here the CDR3 DNA reads TGCGCCAGCAGCCCGGCTAGCGGGAGCTCCTACGAGCAGTACTTC. The encoded protein is CASSPASGSSYEQYF. The gene calls are TRBV4-1 and TRBJ2-7; 10 nucleotides line up with TRBD2. Per germline, CDR1 MGHRA and CDR2 YSYEKL. V shed 4 bases, J shed 0 bases, and the junction held 3 bases outside the gene matches. The CDR3 is 15 residues long.

The chain is built from TRBV11-2 and TRBJ1-5; D is unresolved. The germline gives CDR1 SGHAT, CDR2 FQNNGV. V lost 1 base, J lost 1 base, and 8 bases lay in between. The CDR3 is made up of 15 amino acids. The CDR3 bases are TGTGCCAGCAGCTTAGGCGGACTGAGCAATCAGCCCCAGCATTTT. Protein product: CASSLGGLSNQPQHF.

Only a few counts were recorded for this clone. The rearrangement joins TRBV12-5 to TRBJ1-1, with TRBD1 identical over 8 bases. This CDR3 is 12 amino acids long. Germline CDR1 and CDR2: LGHNT and FRNRAP. The ends lost 1 base at V and 11 bases at J; junction bases unmatched: 3. The CDR3 loop is CASGLGTGNAFF. The CDR3, as DNA: TGTGCTAGTGGTTTGGGGACAGGGAACGCTTTCTTT. The full variable domain, rest sourced from reference TRBV12-5 and TRBJ1-1, is DARVTQTPRHKVTEMGQEVTMRCQPILGHNTVFWYRQTMMQGLELLAYFRNRAPLDDSGMPKDRFSAEMPDATLATLKIQPSEPRDSAVYFCASGLGTGNAFFGQGTRLTVV.

The J gene is TRBJ2-2, the V gene TRBV11-2; 9 positions match TRBD1. The CDR3 runs 15 residues. Germline values: CDR1 SGHAT, CDR2 FQNNGV. The V segment lost 5 bases and the J segment 6 bases; nucleotides outside the gene matches: 7. The DNA of the CDR3 is TGTGCCAGCAGCCCCCGGACAGGGGACGCCGGGGAGCTGTTTTTT. Protein product: CASSPRTGDAGELFF.

V and J are TRBV29-1 and TRBJ2-5; D call uncertain. CDR3 size: 13 residues. With 3 bases removed from V and 0 bases from J, the gap between germline ends came to 8 bases. CDR1 is SQVTM and CDR2 is ANQGSEA in the germline V gene. CDR3 amino acids: CSVEGLYQETQYF. CDR3 nucleotides: TGCAGCGTTGAGGGCCTGTACCAAGAGACCCAGTACTTC. Variable domain in full (rest from reference TRBV29-1 and TRBJ2-5): SAVISQKPSRDICQRGTSLTIQCQVDSQVTMMFWYRQQPGQSLTLIATANQGSEATYESGFVIDKFPISRPNLTFSTLTVSNMSPEDSSIYLCSVEGLYQETQYFGPGTRLLVL.